These 9 T cell receptor beta chains were all obtained from the same sample, sequenced in a study of Graves' ophthalmopathy and Graves' hyperthyroidism. Scientists amplified the TCR beta CDR3 regions from RNA transcripts. RT-PCR was first run with HTBI primers, then multiplex PCR in a second round. TCRdb re-called the multiplex PCR reads with MiXCR, one entry per CDR3 protein. Counted here are around 1,000,000 distinct CDR3 sequences, about 36% occurring once; the ten biggest clones make up 8.5% to 14%. The material sequenced was peripheral blood or thyroid tissue (not recorded which). The source of these receptors is an adult man with Graves' hyperthyroidism.

This clonotype was seen repeatedly, ten times or more. The rearrangement uses TRBV7-2 and TRBJ1-6; D remains ambiguous. V lost 5 bases, J lost 5 bases, and 13 bases lay in between. Germline values: CDR1 SGHTA, CDR2 FQGNSA. CDR3 length equals 15 residues. The CDR3 is CASSPLRANNSPLHF. In DNA, the CDR3 is TGTGCCAGCAGCCCCCTGCGGGCTAATAATTCACCCCTCCACTTT.

The V gene is TRBV7-2, the J gene TRBJ1-1; 8 positions agree with TRBD1. The V gene end was trimmed by 6 bases and the J gene end by 4 bases; junction bases not matched to a gene: 16. The CDR3 consists of 17 residues. CDR1 SGHTA and CDR2 FQGNSA come from the germline V gene. CDR3 bases: TGTGCCAGCAGTTCACAAAGGACAGGGCGCGGGGGCACTGAAGCTTTCTTT. Protein: CASSSQRTGRGGTEAFF.

This clonotype was seen repeatedly, ten times or more. The chain joins TRBV7-3 to TRBJ2-2, with 9 bases lining up with TRBD1. The CDR3 has 15 residues. The J segment lost 4 bases and the V segment lost 5 bases, leaving 5 bases of the junction unmatched. CDR1 and CDR2 from the germline V gene are SGHTA and FQGTGA. The CDR3 loop is CASSHGTGSTGELFF. In nucleotides, the CDR3 is TGTGCCAGCAGCCACGGGACAGGGAGCACCGGGGAGCTGTTTTTT.

With regard to this clonotype: Just one base apart from a much larger clone, this may be a read error. The chain has TRBV12-3 or TRBV12-4 and TRBJ2-5, with D possibly being TRBD1 (6 bases). The CDR3 length is 15 residues. The CDR3 nucleotides read TGTGCCAACAGTTCTCGGACAGCCCTCGGGGAGACCCAGTACTTC. Its protein is CANSSRTALGETQYF.

This clonotype occurred many times. The chain employs TRBV29-1 and TRBJ1-2, with D unresolved. Trimming shortened V by 2 bases and J by 7 bases, and 17 bases separated the two germline ends. Germline CDR1 is SQVTM and CDR2 is ANQGSEA. This CDR3 is built from 14 residues. The CDR3 protein is CSVETPDRLGGYTF. The CDR3, as DNA: TGCAGCGTTGAAACCCCGGACCGCCTCGGTGGCTACACCTTC.

Ten or more counts support this clonotype. V gene TRBV15 combines with J gene TRBJ2-3; TRBD2 is a possible D gene (5 bases). V was trimmed by 0 bases and J by 4 bases, leaving 14 bases between them. The CDR3 is 16 residues long. CDR1 is LNHNV and CDR2 is YYDKDF in the germline V gene (reference sequence). The CDR3 DNA reads TGTGCCACCAGCAGAGAGTTGAGAGGGATCTCAGATACGCAGTATTTT. It translates to CATSRELRGISDTQYF.

The table lists this clonotype with many counts. V gene TRBV20-1 combines with J gene TRBJ2-7; tentatively, D is TRBD2 (5 bases). Germline assignment: CDR1 DFQATT and CDR2 SNEGSKA (reference sequence). V lost 0 bases and J lost 2, with 14 bases in between. The CDR3 length is 15 residues. The CDR3, as DNA: TGCAGTGCTAGAGATCTTCCGCGGGTTACCTACGAGCAGTACTTC. Translation: CSARDLPRVTYEQYF.

The rearrangement uses TRBV7-2 and TRBJ2-5; 9 nucleotides match TRBD2. Germline CDR1 reads SGHTA; CDR2 reads FQGNSA. This CDR3 spans 17 amino acids. J was trimmed by 2 bases and V by 2 bases; bases with no gene match: 9. CDR3 residues: CASSLRGWAGGQETQYF. DNA for the CDR3: TGTGCCAGCAGCTTAAGGGGATGGGCGGGGGGGCAAGAGACCCAGTACTTC. Full variable domain (remainder filled in from reference TRBV7-2 and TRBJ2-5): GAGVSQSPSNKVTEKGKDVELRCDPISGHTALYWYRQSLGQGLEFLIYFQGNSAPDKSGLPSDRFSAERTGGSVSTLTIQRTQQEDSAVYLCASSLRGWAGGQETQYFGPGTRLLVL.

Regarding this clonotype: A much larger clone lies one base from this, so it may be a read error. V gene TRBV6-5 combines with J gene TRBJ2-5; no reliable D call. CDR3 size: 9 residues. Germline CDR1 reads MNHEY; CDR2 reads SVGAGI. This chain's CDR3 is CVSAETQYF. The CDR3 DNA reads TGTGTCAGCGCAGAGACCCAGTACTTC.